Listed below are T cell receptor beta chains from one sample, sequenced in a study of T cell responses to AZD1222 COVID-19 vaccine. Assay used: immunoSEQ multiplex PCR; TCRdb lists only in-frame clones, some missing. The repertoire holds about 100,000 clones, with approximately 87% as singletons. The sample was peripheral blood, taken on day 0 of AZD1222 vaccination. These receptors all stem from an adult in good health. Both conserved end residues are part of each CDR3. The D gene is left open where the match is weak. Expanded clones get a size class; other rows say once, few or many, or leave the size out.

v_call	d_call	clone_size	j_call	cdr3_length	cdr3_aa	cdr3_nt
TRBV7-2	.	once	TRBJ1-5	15	CASSPLGGVWQPQHF	TGTGCCAGCAGCCCGCTGGGAGGGGTGTGGCAGCCCCAGCATTTT
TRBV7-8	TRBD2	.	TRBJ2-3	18	CASRIGTSGEGLTDTQYF	TGTGCCAGCCGTATAGGGACTAGCGGTGAGGGTTTGACAGATACGCAGTATTTT
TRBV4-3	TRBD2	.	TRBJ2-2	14	CASSGTRSTGELFF	TGCGCCAGCAGTGGGACTAGGTCAACCGGGGAGCTGTTTTTT
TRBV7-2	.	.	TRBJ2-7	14	CASSLDYPSYEQYF	TGTGCCAGCAGCTTAGATTACCCTTCCTACGAGCAGTACTTC
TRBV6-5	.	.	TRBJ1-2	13	CASSYGGGDGYTF	TGTGCCAGCAGTTACGGAGGGGGGGATGGCTACACCTTC
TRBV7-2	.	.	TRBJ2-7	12	CASSGISYEQYF	TGTGCCAGCAGCGGCATTAGTTACGAGCAGTACTTC
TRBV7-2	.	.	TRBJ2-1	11	CASRRATEQFF	TGTGCCAGCAGGCGAGCTACGGAGCAGTTCTTC
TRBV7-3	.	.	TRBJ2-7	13	CASSRGATYEQYF	TGTGCCAGCAGCCGCGGGGCCACCTACGAGCAGTACTTC
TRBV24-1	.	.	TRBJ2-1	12	CATSGGGTEQFF	TGTGCCACCAGTGGTGGCGGGACAGAGCAGTTCTTC
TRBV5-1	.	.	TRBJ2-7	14	CASSPGTYSYEQYF	TGCGCCAGCAGCCCCGGGACTTACTCCTACGAGCAGTACTTC
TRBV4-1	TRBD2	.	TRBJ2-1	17	CASSRRTSGSSYNEQFF	TGCGCCAGCAGCCGCCGGACTAGCGGGAGTTCCTACAATGAGCAGTTCTTC
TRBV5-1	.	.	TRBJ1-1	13	CASSLVVQANQVF	TGCGCCAGCAGCTTGGTGGTCCAGGCCAACCAGGTCTTT
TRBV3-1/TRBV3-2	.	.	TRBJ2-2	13	CASRGGGTGELFF	TGTGCCAGCAGAGGGGGGGGCACCGGGGAGCTGTTTTTT
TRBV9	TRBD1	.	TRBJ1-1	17	CASSATRGGPMNTEAFF	TGTGCCAGCAGCGCAACCCGAGGGGGCCCCATGAACACTGAAGCTTTCTTT
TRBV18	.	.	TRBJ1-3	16	CASSPPAGDSGNTIYF	TGTGCCAGCTCACCACCGGCAGGAGACTCTGGAAACACCATATATTTT
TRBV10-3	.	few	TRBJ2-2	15	CAISGQEGIAGELFF	TGTGCCATCAGTGGACAGGAGGGTATAGCCGGGGAGCTGTTTTTT
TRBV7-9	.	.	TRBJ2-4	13	CASSLGQSNIQYF	TGTGCCAGCAGCTTAGGGCAGTCTAACATTCAGTACTTC
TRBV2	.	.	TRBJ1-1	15	CASSDGQGGWTEAFF	TGTGCCAGCAGTGATGGACAAGGCGGGTGGACTGAAGCTTTCTTT
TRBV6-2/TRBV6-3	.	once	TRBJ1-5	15	CASSADGGGNQPQHF	TGTGCCAGCAGTGCCGATGGGGGAGGCAATCAGCCCCAGCATTTT
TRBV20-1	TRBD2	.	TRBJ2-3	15	CSASLAGVGTDTQYF	TGCAGTGCTAGTTTAGCGGGAGTGGGCACAGATACGCAGTATTTT
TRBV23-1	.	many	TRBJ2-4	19	CASSQSLVAGPLAKNIQYF	TGCGCCAGCAGTCAATCGTTGGTGGCAGGACCACTAGCCAAAAACATTCAGTACTTC
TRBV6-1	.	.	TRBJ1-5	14	CASSDRGYNQPQHF	TGTGCCAGCAGTGACAGGGGTTACAATCAGCCCCAGCATTTT
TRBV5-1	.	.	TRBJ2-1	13	CASSSLSYNEQFF	TGCGCCAGCAGCTCCCTTTCGTACAATGAGCAGTTCTTC
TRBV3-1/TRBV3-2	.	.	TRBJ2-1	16	CASSHIAGGTYNEQFF	TGTGCCAGCAGCCACATAGCTGGGGGCACCTACAATGAGCAGTTCTTC
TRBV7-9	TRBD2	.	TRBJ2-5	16	CASSLPRTSGKETQYF	TGTGCCAGCAGCTTACCACGGACTAGCGGGAAAGAGACCCAGTACTTC
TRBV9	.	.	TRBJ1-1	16	CASSDHAGLLGTEAFF	TGTGCCAGCAGTGACCACGCCGGACTTCTGGGCACTGAAGCTTTCTTT
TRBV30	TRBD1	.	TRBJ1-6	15	CAWSVRGQGRSPLHF	TGTGCCTGGAGTGTACGGGGACAGGGACGGTCACCCCTCCACTTT
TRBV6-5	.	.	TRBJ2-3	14	CASSSRTGTDTQYF	TGTGCCAGCAGTTCCCGGACAGGCACAGATACGCAGTATTTT
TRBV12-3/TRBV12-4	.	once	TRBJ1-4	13	CASSPTDGPRLFF	TGTGCCAGCAGTCCCACGGACGGACCGAGGCTGTTTTTT
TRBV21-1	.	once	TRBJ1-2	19	CASSKRTQGGLEDNYGYTF	TGTGCCAGCAGCAAACGCACACAGGGAGGATTAGAGGATAACTATGGCTACACCTTC
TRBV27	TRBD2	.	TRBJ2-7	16	CASSSPGTSGAYEQYF	TGTGCCAGCAGTTCCCCCGGGACTAGCGGTGCCTACGAGCAGTACTTC
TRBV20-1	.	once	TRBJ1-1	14	CSASGETVNTEAFF	TGCAGTGCTAGTGGCGAGACAGTGAACACTGAAGCTTTCTTT
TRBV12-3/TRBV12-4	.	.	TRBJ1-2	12	CASGPEGGGYTF	TGTGCCAGCGGCCCGGAGGGAGGCGGCTACACCTTC
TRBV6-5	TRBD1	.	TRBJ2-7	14	CASAPPGGPYEQYF	TGTGCCTCCGCCCCCCCAGGGGGCCCCTACGAGCAGTACTTC
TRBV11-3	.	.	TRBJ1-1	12	CASSLGRTEAFF	TGTGCCAGCAGCTTGGGAAGGACTGAAGCTTTCTTT
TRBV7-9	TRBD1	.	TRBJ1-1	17	CASSLKGQGTRNTEAFF	TGTGCCAGCAGCTTAAAGGGACAGGGGACGAGAAACACTGAAGCTTTCTTT
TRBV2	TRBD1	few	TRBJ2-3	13	CADRQGSTDTQYF	TGTGCCGACAGACAGGGTAGCACAGATACGCAGTATTTT
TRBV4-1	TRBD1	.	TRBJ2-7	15	CASSQAVQGLDEQYF	TGCGCCAGCAGCCAAGCCGTACAGGGGCTGGACGAGCAGTACTTC
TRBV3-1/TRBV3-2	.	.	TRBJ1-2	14	CASSQDPTVYGYTF	TGTGCCAGCAGCCAAGATCCTACAGTCTATGGCTACACCTTC
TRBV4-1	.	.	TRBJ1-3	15	CASSPRLVTGNTIYF	TGCGCCAGCAGCCCTAGGTTGGTCACTGGAAACACCATATATTTT
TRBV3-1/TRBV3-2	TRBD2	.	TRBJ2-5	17	CASSQDLGGLAGTAQYF	TGTGCCAGCAGCCAAGATCTAGGGGGGCTAGCGGGTACGGCCCAGTACTTC
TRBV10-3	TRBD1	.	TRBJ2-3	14	CAIQDRGRTDTQYF	TGTGCCATCCAGGACAGGGGGCGCACAGATACGCAGTATTTT
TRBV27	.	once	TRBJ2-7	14	CASSLGAGIYEQYF	TGTGCCAGCAGTTTAGGGGCAGGGATCTACGAGCAGTACTTC
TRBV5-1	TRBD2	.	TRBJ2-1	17	CASSLGTSGRNYNEQFF	TGCGCCAGCAGCTTGGGGACTAGCGGCCGAAACTACAATGAGCAGTTCTTC
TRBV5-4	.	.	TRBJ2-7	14	CASSLYMGAHEQYF	TGTGCCAGCAGCTTGTATATGGGGGCCCACGAGCAGTACTTC
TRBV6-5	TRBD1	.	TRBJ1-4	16	CASSYSMTGGSEKLFF	TGTGCCAGCAGTTACTCGATGACAGGGGGCAGTGAAAAACTGTTTTTT
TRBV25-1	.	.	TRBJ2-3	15	CASSEGARGTDTQYF	TGTGCCAGCAGTGAAGGTGCCCGGGGCACAGATACGCAGTATTTT
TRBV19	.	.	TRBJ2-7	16	CASSPHPGTASYEQYF	TGTGCCAGTAGTCCCCATCCCGGGACGGCTTCCTACGAGCAGTACTTC
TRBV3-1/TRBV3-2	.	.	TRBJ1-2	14	CASSRGGRFYGYTF	TGTGCCAGCAGCCGGGGGGGGCGCTTCTATGGCTACACCTTC
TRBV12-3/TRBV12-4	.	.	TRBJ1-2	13	CASSIRAHYGYTF	TGTGCCAGCAGTATCCGGGCCCACTATGGCTACACCTTC
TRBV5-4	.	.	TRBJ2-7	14	CASSFERGSYEQYF	TGTGCCAGCAGCTTTGAACGGGGCTCCTACGAGCAGTACTTC
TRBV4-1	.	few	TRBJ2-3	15	CASSQEGARTDTQYF	TGCGCCAGCAGCCAAGAGGGGGCGCGCACAGATACGCAGTATTTT
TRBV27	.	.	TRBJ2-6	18	CASSLSGTAHSGANVLTF	TGTGCCAGCAGTTTGTCCGGGACGGCTCACTCTGGGGCCAACGTCCTGACTTTC
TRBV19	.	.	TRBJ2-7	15	CASSRSWGPHYEQYF	TGTGCCAGTAGTAGGTCGTGGGGGCCTCACTACGAGCAGTACTTC
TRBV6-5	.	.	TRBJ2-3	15	CASSYNSLSTDTQYF	TGTGCCAGCAGTTACAATAGTCTTAGCACAGATACGCAGTATTTT
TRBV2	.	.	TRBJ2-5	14	CASSGLPGEETQYF	TGTGCCAGCAGTGGCCTCCCTGGGGAGGAGACCCAGTACTTC
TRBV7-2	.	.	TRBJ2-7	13	CASSLSSMYEQYF	TGTGCCAGCAGCTTATCATCAATGTACGAGCAGTACTTC
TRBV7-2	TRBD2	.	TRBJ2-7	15	CASSRTSGGLYEQYF	TGTGCCAGCAGCCGGACTAGCGGGGGTCTCTACGAGCAGTACTTC
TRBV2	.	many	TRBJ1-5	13	CASSEMGSQPQHF	TGTGCCAGCAGTGAGATGGGGAGTCAGCCCCAGCATTTT
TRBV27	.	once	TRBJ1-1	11	CASGRGFEAFF	TGTGCCAGCGGCAGGGGATTTGAAGCTTTCTTT